A single sample gave rise to the 9 T cell receptor beta chains below, sequenced in a study of beta chain features in type 1 diabetes. Of the isolated RNA, all was reverse transcribed, and so the sequenced material was expressed TCRB transcripts. Clones were read by immunoSEQ multiplex PCR, and TCRdb kept only the in-frame ones, dropping some. Among about 620,000 clones listed, about a sixth were seen once. The sample consisted of naive CD4+ T cells from blood. Receptor source: a man between 18 and 35 years old in good health.

The chain has TRBV9 and TRBJ2-2, with TRBD1 identical over 7 bases. Looked up from germline, CDR1 is SGDLS and CDR2 is YYNGEE. V shed 0 bases, J shed 1 base, and the junction held 6 bases outside the gene matches. This CDR3 has 17 residues. CDR3 nucleotide sequence: TGTGCCAGCAGCGTAGGTCGCAACAGGGGGAACACCGGGGAGCTGTTTTTT. This translates into CASSVGRNRGNTGELFF. Full variable domain (missing parts from reference TRBV9 and TRBJ2-2): DSGVTQTPKHLITATGQRVTLRCSPRSGDLSVYWYQQSLDQGLQFLIQYYNGEERAKGNILERFSAQQFPDLHSELNLSSLELGDSALYFCASSVGRNRGNTGELFFGEGSRLTVL.

This clone has more than one count but fewer than ten. The chain uses TRBV7-9 and TRBJ1-1; 7 bases map to TRBD1. The germline V gene has CDR1 SEHNR and CDR2 FQNEAQ (reference sequence). V lost 5 bases to trimming and J lost 2 bases; unmatched junction nucleotides: 14. The CDR3 spans 17 residues. The CDR3 DNA is TGTGCCAGCAGCCCCACACAGGGGCGGAAGGCTAACACTGAAGCTTTCTTT. Translating gives CASSPTQGRKANTEAFF. Full variable domain (outside the CDR3, taken from reference TRBV7-9 and TRBJ1-1): DTGVSQNPRHKITKRGQNVTFRCDPISEHNRLYWYRQTLGQGPEFLTYFQNEAQLEKSRLLSDRFSAERPKGSFSTLEIQRTEQGDSAMYLCASSPTQGRKANTEAFFGQGTRLTVV.

This clone was detected a few times. The gene calls are TRBV11-2 and TRBJ1-4; 9 positions match TRBD1. V dropped 4 bases and J dropped 8; count of bases not matched to a gene: 8. Looked up from germline, CDR1 is SGHAT and CDR2 is FQNNGV. There are 15 residues in the CDR3. This CDR3 is CASSWGQGGGEKLFF. The CDR3, as DNA: TGTGCCAGCAGCTGGGGACAGGGAGGAGGAGAAAAACTGTTTTTT.

The J gene is TRBJ2-5, the V gene TRBV6-5, with D hard to call. Per the germline V gene, CDR1 is MNHEY and CDR2 is SVGAGI. CDR3 size: 13 residues. Trimming removed 2 bases at V and 4 bases at J, with 8 bases between. Here the CDR3 DNA reads TGTGCCAGCAGTTACCCCCTGGGAGAGACCCAGTACTTC. Translating gives CASSYPLGETQYF.

V gene TRBV6-7 combines with J gene TRBJ1-5, with D unresolved. TRBV6-7 is marked as an open reading frame, function uncertain. This CDR3 contains 15 residues. Between the trimmed V and J ends, which lost 2 bases and 7 bases, there was a span of 15 bases. The CDR3 reads CASSYPDEVWQPQHF. The DNA of the CDR3 is TGTGCCAGCAGTTACCCGGATGAGGTATGGCAGCCCCAGCATTTT.

This clone was seen a handful of times. The chain carries TRBV5-1 and TRBJ2-3; D is undetermined. V lost 2 bases and J lost 4, with 14 bases in between. This CDR3 comprises 15 residues. Per germline, CDR1 SGHRS and CDR2 YFSETQ. CDR3 sequence reads: CASSFQAPTADTQYF. The CDR3 DNA sequence: TGCGCCAGCAGCTTCCAGGCCCCCACGGCAGATACGCAGTATTTT.

The chain carries TRBV4-1 and TRBJ2-7; D ambiguous. CDR1 and CDR2 (germline): MGHRA, YSYEKL. The CDR3 runs to 13 residues. The V and J ends lost 0 bases and 3 bases respectively, with 6 bases between them. The CDR3 spells CASSQDMGYEQYF. The CDR3 DNA follows: TGCGCCAGCAGCCAAGATATGGGCTACGAGCAGTACTTC.

A few counts support this clone. The chain has TRBV11-1 and TRBJ1-5; 7 bases are a match to TRBD1. This CDR3 is built from 14 residues. Unmatched junction bases numbered 5, after V lost 5 bases and J lost 4 bases. In germline, CDR1 is SGHAT, CDR2 FQDESV (reference sequence). The CDR3 DNA reads TGTGCCAGCAGCCAACAGGGGTTAAATCAGCCCCAGCATTTT. Its protein is CASSQQGLNQPQHF.

The table lists this clone with a few counts. The V and J genes are TRBV5-8 and TRBJ1-4, with a possible D match to TRBD1 (5 bases). This CDR3 is built from 14 residues. Trimming cost V 5 bases and J 7 bases, with 15 bases left between them. Germline V gene data show CDR1 as SGHTS and CDR2 as YDEGEE. The CDR3 here is CASSMAGRVEKLFF. Written as DNA, the CDR3 is TGTGCCAGCAGTATGGCAGGGCGGGTTGAAAAACTGTTTTTT.